Listed below are T cell receptor beta chains from one sample, sequenced in a study of control samples from healthy donors and cancer patients. TCRdb's table, derived via immunoSEQ multiplex PCR, lists solely in-frame clones and lacks some. The data contain about 180,000 clones, roughly 92% of them seen just once; the ten biggest clones take up around 1.4%. Sequencing used blood. These receptors were taken from a man younger than 40 in good health. Each CDR3 is given without its conserved first and last residue. Each record gives: V gene, clone size, CDR3 protein. Clone size appears in some rows only: once, few, many, or a class for an expanded clone.

TRBV30 once AWTATSTGETQY
TRBV19 NA ASSIFSSGNTIY
TRBV4-1 NA ASSHRPGLDTDTQY
TRBV30 NA AWNQRYNEQF
TRBV6-5 NA ASRTSGATEAF
TRBV15 NA ATSSGAHGNQPQH
TRBV27 NA ASSPGERGLTGELF
TRBV4-2 NA ASSPPSASKSREQY
TRBV7-8 NA ASSLVGTGGYEQY
TRBV7-8 NA ASSSGLTRPEETQY
TRBV5-1 NA ASSLGGTSYTGELF
TRBV5-4 NA ASSYSGRVGYNEQF
TRBV7-3 NA ASSSFKAGANVLT
TRBV5-1 NA ASKERTSNTGELF
TRBV5-1 NA ASSFWREGREQY
TRBV10-1 NA ASSGAAGEQF
TRBV28 NA AITPTQGGNTEAF
TRBV5-4 NA ASSLAGQGDQPQH
TRBV5-1 NA ASSLTGTGGTGELF
TRBV5-1 NA ASSNGQGYGYT
TRBV30 NA AHYRTGAGETQY
TRBV5-4 NA ASRGASEKLF